The 23 T cell receptor beta chains listed next were all sequenced from one sample in a study of T cell repertoires in cytomegalovirus infection (dated by TCRdb to the late 2010s). The treatment or condition label, read with the paper, signifies: in vitro stimulation with specific CMV peptide epitopes to enrich CMV-specific T cells. These reads were obtained on an Illumina HiSeq 1500. The public reads were run again by TCRdb, first through fastp at Q25 and then through MiXCR, and only productive beta chains were kept. Each CDR3 protein gets just one entry, which takes the most common genes and DNA from the rows behind it. Counted in this sample were approximately 910,000 distinct CDR3 sequences; roughly 31% of them appeared once. More than 13% of the sample is taken by the ten largest. No cognate antigen is known for these TCRs. Sequencing was performed on cultured CD8+ T cells from PBMCs, taken from culture after CMV antigen stimulation. The receptors come from a human donor in good health (CMV status not recorded). Some clones in this sample may be carry-over from other donors' samples.

V is TRBV7-9 and J is TRBJ2-6, with D possibly being TRBD1 or TRBD2 (5 bases each). The CDR3 is made up of 16 amino acids. In germline, CDR1 is SEHNR, CDR2 FQNEAQ (reference sequence). The V and J ends lost 6 bases and 0 bases respectively, with 12 bases between them. The CDR3 is CASRGPDISGANVLTF. The CDR3, as DNA: TGTGCCAGCAGGGGACCCGACATCTCTGGGGCCAACGTCCTGACTTTC.

V is TRBV4-1 and J is TRBJ2-2, with 9 bases identical to TRBD2. Germline assignment: CDR1 MGHRA and CDR2 YSYEKL. This CDR3 is built from 16 residues. V was pared by 1 base and J by 5 bases, with 5 bases of the junction left unmatched. In DNA form, the CDR3 reads TGCGCCAGCAGCCAAGGATCTCTAGCGGGGACCGGGGAGCTGTTTTTT. Amino acid sequence: CASSQGSLAGTGELFF.

This clonotype was recorded only once. The rearrangement links TRBV6-2 or TRBV6-3 to TRBJ2-7; TRBD2 might be the D (6 bases). The V and J ends lost 11 bases and 5 bases respectively, with 22 bases between them. This CDR3 has 14 residues. Germline CDR1 reads MNHEY; CDR2 reads SVGEGT. The chain's CDR3 is CASSPLGRWDEQYV. CDR3 DNA: TGTGCCTCCAGTCCCCTGGGGAGGTGGGACGAGCAGTACGTC.

For this clonotype: Relative to the germline gene, one junction end is altered; a read error may explain this. The chain recombines TRBV11-3 with TRBJ2-2; D call uncertain. This CDR3 is built from 15 residues. The germline V gene encodes CDR1 SGHNT and CDR2 YENEEA. The chain's CDR3 is CASRLAPGNTGELFF. In DNA form, the CDR3 reads TGTGCCAGCAGATTAGCTCCGGGGAACACCGGGGAGCTGTTTTTT.

J is TRBJ1-1 and V is TRBV4-1; D is perhaps TRBD1 (6 bases). Trimming stripped 1 base from V and 0 bases from J, with 15 bases between. Germline loops: CDR1 MGHRA, CDR2 YSYEKL. The CDR3 totals 17 residues. The CDR3 coding sequence is TGCGCCAGCAGCCAAGGAAGGGGGGGACGGTTGAACACTGAAGCTTTCTTT. This translates into CASSQGRGGRLNTEAFF.

This clonotype has a handful of counts. CDR3 amino acids: CATSEGRLLQETQYF. CDR3 sequence (DNA): TGTGCCACCAGTGAGGGGCGACTACTTCAAGAGACCCAGTACTTC. The rearrangement uses TRBV24-1 and TRBJ2-5; D is perhaps TRBD1 or TRBD2 (5 bases each). V gave up 4 bases and J gave up 2 bases, with 13 bases separating them. The CDR3 sequence is 15 residues long. Germline V gives CDR1 KGHDR, CDR2 SFDVKD.

This clonotype was picked up many times. The J gene is TRBJ2-3, the V gene TRBV7-8, with 11 bases aligning to TRBD2. Looked up from germline, CDR1 is SGHVS and CDR2 is FQNEAQ. This CDR3 is built from 16 residues. Trimming removed 11 bases from V and 2 bases from J; junction bases left unmatched: 12. The DNA of the CDR3 is TGTGCCGGGGCGACAGGACTAGCGGGCGTCACAGATACGCAGTATTTT. It codes for CAGATGLAGVTDTQYF.

V is TRBV6-5 and J is TRBJ2-1; D remains unclear. The CDR3 runs to 11 residues. The germline V gene has CDR1 MNHEY and CDR2 SVGAGI. Trimming shortened V by 7 bases and J by 6 bases, and 7 bases separated the two germline ends. CDR3 amino acids: CASTVGNEQFF. The CDR3 region has the DNA TGTGCCAGCACCGTGGGCAATGAGCAGTTCTTC.

This clonotype has at least ten counts. This chain connects TRBV7-2 to TRBJ1-5; TRBD1 aligns across 10 bases. Germline CDR1 reads SGHTA; CDR2 reads FQGNSA. V gave up 3 bases and J gave up 5 bases; unmatched junction bases: 7. The CDR3 is 16 residues long. CDR3 nucleotide sequence: TGTGCCAGCAGCTTCGACAGGGGGCGCGGGGATCAGCCCCAGCATTTT. This codes for CASSFDRGRGDQPQHF.

This clonotype showed up many times. The chain has TRBV7-8 and TRBJ1-6; TRBD1 matches at 7 bases. Germline V gives CDR1 SGHVS, CDR2 FQNEAQ. The CDR3 consists of 16 residues. J gave up 8 bases and V 2 bases, and 9 bases lay outside the gene matches. Here the CDR3 reads CASSLKGALGYSPLHF. CDR3 DNA: TGTGCCAGCAGCTTAAAGGGGGCTCTGGGTTATTCACCCCTCCACTTT.

The V gene is TRBV4-1, the J gene TRBJ2-7; TRBD2 is a possible D gene (6 bases). V lost 2 bases and J 6 bases, leaving 17 bases between the germline ends. This CDR3 spans 15 amino acids. Per germline, CDR1 MGHRA and CDR2 YSYEKL. The CDR3 protein is CASSQSEGDGGEQYF. CDR3 DNA sequence: TGCGCCAGCAGCCAAAGCGAGGGTGACGGGGGCGAGCAGTACTTC.

The V gene is TRBV6-1, the J gene TRBJ2-5, with D perhaps matching TRBD1 (5 bases). The V end lost 3 bases, the J end lost 4 bases, and 12 bases lay between the germline ends. In germline, CDR1 is MNHNS, CDR2 SASEGT. This CDR3 region has 14 residues. The CDR3 DNA reads as TGTGCCAGCAGTGACAGGGAAGGACCAGAGACCCAGTACTTC. It translates to CASSDREGPETQYF.

V and J are TRBV6-8 and TRBJ2-3; 7 bases line up with TRBD2. Germline lookup yields CDR1 MNHGY and CDR2 SAAAGT. V dropped 5 bases and J dropped 2; count of bases not matched to a gene: 7. This CDR3 spans 15 amino acids. The DNA of the CDR3 is TGTGCCAGCAGTCATTTAGCGGGTAACACAGATACGCAGTATTTT. Protein sequence: CASSHLAGNTDTQYF.

The chain employs TRBV10-3 and TRBJ2-2; D is possibly TRBD1 or TRBD2 (5 bases each). The V end lost 4 bases, the J end lost 3 bases, and 18 bases lay between the germline ends. The length of the CDR3 is 17 residues. The germline V gene has CDR1 ENHRY and CDR2 SYGVKD. CDR3 DNA: TGTGCCATCAGTGCCCTGACAGAGAGGGGTTACACCGGGGAGCTGTTTTTT. As protein: CAISALTERGYTGELFF.

This chain connects TRBV27 to TRBJ2-1; D is possibly TRBD2 (6 bases). This CDR3 is 14 amino acids long. V lost 2 bases to trimming and J lost 8 bases, with 13 bases between them. Germline CDR1 MNHEY, CDR2 SMNVEV (reference sequence). CDR3 sequence (DNA): TGTGCCAGCAGTTTAGCGGGGATCGTTCATGAGCAGTTCTTC. Protein sequence: CASSLAGIVHEQFF.

The genes are TRBV20-1 and TRBJ2-5; 11 bases line up with TRBD2. V lost 0 bases, J lost 4 bases, and 7 bases stayed unmatched. CDR1 DFQATT and CDR2 SNEGSKA come from the germline V gene (reference sequence). The CDR3 spans 16 residues. The CDR3 bases are TGCAGTGCTAGAGATACTAGCGGGGGCGGCGGAGAGACCCAGTACTTC. Its translation is CSARDTSGGGGETQYF.

This chain links TRBV4-3 with TRBJ1-1; 10 positions match TRBD1. Germline CDR1 reads LGHNA; CDR2 reads YSLEER. This CDR3 contains 15 residues. V lost 4 bases and J lost 3; bases outside the gene matches: 5. CDR3 bases: TGCGCCAGCAGCCTGGACAGGGGGTCGGACACTGAAGCTTTCTTT. Its protein is CASSLDRGSDTEAFF.

This clonotype has a count of ten or more. The chain couples TRBV7-6 to TRBJ1-1; D is possibly TRBD1 (6 bases). The germline V gene encodes CDR1 SGHVS and CDR2 FNYEAQ. Trimming cost V 5 bases and J 1 base, with 8 bases left between them. CDR3 length: 13 residues. The CDR3 region has the DNA TGTGCCAGCAGCCGGACAGCGAACACTGAAGCTTTCTTT. It is translated as CASSRTANTEAFF.

As concerns this clonotype: A clone one base away is much larger, so this may be a read error. The chain links TRBV7-4 to TRBJ2-1; TRBD1 might be the D (6 bases). This CDR3 comprises 18 residues. CDR1 and CDR2 (germline): SGHVT, SQSDAQ. V was trimmed by 7 bases and J by 6 bases, leaving 28 bases between them. The CDR3 DNA is TGTGCCAGCATCATGACCTGGGATACAGGGATCCTGGCCAATGAGCAGTTCTTC. This encodes CASIMTWDTGILANEQFF.

The chain links TRBV4-1 to TRBJ1-4, with unresolved D. CDR3 length: 15 residues. Trimming took off 1 base at V and 8 bases at J, with 14 bases between the two ends. Looked up from germline, CDR1 is MGHRA and CDR2 is YSYEKL. The CDR3 nucleotides are TGCGCCAGCAGCCAAGGAGTCCTACCGGAAGAAAAACTGTTTTTT. This gives the protein CASSQGVLPEEKLFF.

This clonotype has only a few counts. CDR3: CATSMVEETDTQYF. Here the CDR3 DNA reads TGTGCCACCTCTATGGTGGAGGAGACAGATACGCAGTATTTT. The chain employs TRBV15 and TRBJ2-3; D is possibly TRBD2 (5 bases). V lost 8 bases and J lost 3, with 15 bases in between. Germline assignment: CDR1 LNHNV and CDR2 YYDKDF (reference sequence). The CDR3 runs 14 residues.

V gene TRBV7-4 combines with J gene TRBJ2-2, with 9 bases lining up with TRBD1. The CDR3 extends over 14 amino acids. The ends lost 8 bases at V and 3 bases at J; junction bases unmatched: 4. Germline assignment: CDR1 SGHVT and CDR2 SQSDAQ. CDR3 residues: CASGQGRDTGELFF. DNA of the CDR3: TGTGCCAGCGGACAGGGGAGGGACACCGGGGAGCTGTTTTTT.

The genes are TRBV12-3 or TRBV12-4 and TRBJ1-6; D is unresolved. The length of the CDR3 is 14 residues. The ends were cut back, 3 bases at V and 7 bases at J, with 10 bases in the middle. The chain's CDR3 is CASSFNGNNSPLHF. CDR3 bases: TGTGCCAGCAGTTTCAACGGGAACAATTCACCCCTCCACTTT.